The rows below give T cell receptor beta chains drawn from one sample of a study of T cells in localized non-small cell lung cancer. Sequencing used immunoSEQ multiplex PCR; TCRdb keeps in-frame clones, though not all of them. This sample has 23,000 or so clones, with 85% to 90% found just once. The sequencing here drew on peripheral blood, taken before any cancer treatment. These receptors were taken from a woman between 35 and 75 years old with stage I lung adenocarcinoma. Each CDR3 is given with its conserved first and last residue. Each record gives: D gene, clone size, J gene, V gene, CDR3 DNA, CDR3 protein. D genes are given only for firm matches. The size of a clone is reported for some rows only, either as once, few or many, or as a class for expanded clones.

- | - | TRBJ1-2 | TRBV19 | TGTGCCAGTAGCCATTTTGGCCGGGATGGGAGCTATGGCTACACCTTC | CASSHFGRDGSYGYTF
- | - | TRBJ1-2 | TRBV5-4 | TGTGCCAGCAGCTTGAAACCCAGTGGGAACTATGGCTACACCTTC | CASSLKPSGNYGYTF
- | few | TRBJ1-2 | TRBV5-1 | TGCGCCAGCAGCTTGGCGGGCACTAACAGCTATAGTGGTGGCTACACCTTC | CASSLAGTNSYSGGYTF
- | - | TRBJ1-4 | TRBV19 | TGTGCCAGTAGTATGCGGAGAAATGAAAAACTGTTTTTT | CASSMRRNEKLFF
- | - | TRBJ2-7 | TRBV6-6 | TGTGCCAGCATCGGAGCGGCCGGGTACGAGCAGTACTTC | CASIGAAGYEQYF
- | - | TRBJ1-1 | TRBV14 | TGTGCCAGCAGCCAAGAAAACCCATTGAGAAACAAGAACACTGAAGCTTTCTTT | CASSQENPLRNKNTEAFF
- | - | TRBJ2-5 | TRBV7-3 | TGTGCCAGCAGCTTAGGGGGCCCGGTAGGTCAAGAGACCCAGTACTTC | CASSLGGPVGQETQYF
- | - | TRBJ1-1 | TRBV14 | TGTGCCAGCAGCCAAGACCCGGGGGCCATGAACACTGAAGCTTTCTTT | CASSQDPGAMNTEAFF
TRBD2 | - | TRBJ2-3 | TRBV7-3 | TGTGCCAGCAGTCCGACTAGCGGGGAGACAGATACGCAGTATTTT | CASSPTSGETDTQYF
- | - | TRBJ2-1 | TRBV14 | TGTGCCAGCAGCCAACTCGGTGGGGGCGGGCAGTTCTTC | CASSQLGGGGQFF
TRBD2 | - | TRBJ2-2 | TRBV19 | TGTGCCAGCTCCAGGACTAGCTTTAACACCGGGGAGCTGTTTTTT | CASSRTSFNTGELFF
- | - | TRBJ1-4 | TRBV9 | TGTGCCAGCAGCGTTGACAGTGAGGAAAAACTGTTTTTT | CASSVDSEEKLFF
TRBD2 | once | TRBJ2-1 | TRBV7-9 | TGTGCCAGCAGCGGACTAGCGGGGTTCAATGAGCAGTTCTTC | CASSGLAGFNEQFF
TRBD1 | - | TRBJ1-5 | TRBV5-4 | TGTGCCAGCAGCTTTAGTTCTGTCAGGGGGGATCAGCCCCAGCATTTT | CASSFSSVRGDQPQHF
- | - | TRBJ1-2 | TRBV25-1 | TGTGCCAGCAGTGTGAGCTCGGGACTGATAAACTATGGCTACACCTTC | CASSVSSGLINYGYTF
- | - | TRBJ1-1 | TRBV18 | TGTGCCAGCTCACCCAGGGTAGGAACTGAAGCTTTCTTT | CASSPRVGTEAFF
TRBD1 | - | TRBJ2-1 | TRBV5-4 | TGTGCCAGCAGCACCGGCGACAGGGGGCCCTACAATGAGCAGTTCTTC | CASSTGDRGPYNEQFF
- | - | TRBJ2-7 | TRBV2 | TGTGCCAGTCAGGTGTCCGAGCAGTACTTC | CASQVSEQYF
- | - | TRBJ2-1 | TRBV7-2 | TGTGCCAGCAGCCAAGGGACTGGCTCCTACAATGAGCAGTTCTTC | CASSQGTGSYNEQFF
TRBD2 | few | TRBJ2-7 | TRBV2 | TGTGCCAGCAGTAGGGACTACTACGAGCAGTACTTC | CASSRDYYEQYF
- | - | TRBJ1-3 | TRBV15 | TGTGCCACCAGCAGAGTCGTATCAGGTGGAAACACCATATATTTT | CATSRVVSGGNTIYF
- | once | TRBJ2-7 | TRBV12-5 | TGTGCTAGTGGTTTGCTACTGGCCTCAGGACAGCCTCCCTACGAGCAGTACTTC | CASGLLLASGQPPYEQYF
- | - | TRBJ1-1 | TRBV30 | TGTGCCTGGAGTGTAGAGGGGCCCGCCGGTGAATCTTTCTTT | CAWSVEGPAGESFF
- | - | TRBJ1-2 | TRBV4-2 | TGTGCCAGCAGCCAACCGGGAATCGGTGGCTACACCTTC | CASSQPGIGGYTF
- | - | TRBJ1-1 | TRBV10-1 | TGCGCCAGCAAGTACAGGAAGAACACTGAAGCTTTCTTT | CASKYRKNTEAFF
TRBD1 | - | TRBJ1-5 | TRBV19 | TGTGCCAGTACCCCCAGTGGACAGGGGGTACAGCCCCAGCATTTT | CASTPSGQGVQPQHF
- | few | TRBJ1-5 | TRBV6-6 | TGTGCCAGCAGTTACCCGGGACCCAGCAATCAGCCCCAGCATTTT | CASSYPGPSNQPQHF
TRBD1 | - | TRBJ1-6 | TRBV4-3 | TGCGCCAGCAGCCAAGCACAGGGGATCTATTCACCCCTCCACTTT | CASSQAQGIYSPLHF
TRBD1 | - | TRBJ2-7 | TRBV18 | TGTGCCAGCTCACCACTCGCGACAGGGGAAATCGAGCAGTACTTC | CASSPLATGEIEQYF
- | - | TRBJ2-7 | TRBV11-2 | TGTGCCAGCAGCTTTAGCGGTAACTCCTACGAGCAGTACTTC | CASSFSGNSYEQYF
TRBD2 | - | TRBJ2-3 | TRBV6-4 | TGTGCCAGCAGTGCGTCGGCGGGGGACACAGATACGCAGTATTTT | CASSASAGDTDTQYF
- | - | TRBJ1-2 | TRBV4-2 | TGTGCCAGCAGCCAAGATCCCTATGGCTACACCTTC | CASSQDPYGYTF
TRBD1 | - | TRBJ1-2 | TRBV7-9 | TGTGCCAGCAGCTTACAGGGGGGTTCTAACTATGGCTACACCTTC | CASSLQGGSNYGYTF
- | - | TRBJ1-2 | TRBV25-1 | TGTGCCAGCAGTGAATATGCGGGGGGCGAAAATAACTATGGCTACACCTTC | CASSEYAGGENNYGYTF
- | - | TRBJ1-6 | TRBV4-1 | TGCGCCAGCAGCCAAGAAGACAGCTTGGCCTCACCCCTCCACTTT | CASSQEDSLASPLHF
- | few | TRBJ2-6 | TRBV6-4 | TGTGCCAGCAGTGGGGAATCTGGGGCCAACGTCCTGACTTTC | CASSGESGANVLTF
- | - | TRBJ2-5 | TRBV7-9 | TGTGCCAGCAGCCGTTTCGGTACCGGGGAAGGGGAGACCCAGTACTTC | CASSRFGTGEGETQYF
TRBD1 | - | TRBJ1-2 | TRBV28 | TGTGCCAGCAGTACCGGGACAGCCCGGGGCTACACCTTC | CASSTGTARGYTF
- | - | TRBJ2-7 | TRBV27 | TGTGCCAGCAGTCCTAAGGGGCCCTCCTACGAGCAGTACTTC | CASSPKGPSYEQYF
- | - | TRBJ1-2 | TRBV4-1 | TGCGCCAGCAGCCAAGCACCCACATATGGCTACACCTTC | CASSQAPTYGYTF
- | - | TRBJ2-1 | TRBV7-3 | TGTGCCAGCAGCCCGGGGGGCCCCTCTAATGAGCAGTTCTTC | CASSPGGPSNEQFF